This record covers a single TCR beta chain. The antigen is unknown. The data were obtained in a study of T-cell memory formation after mild COVID-19. Study-wide background: TCR clustering was largely donor specific.

Findings and limits, study-wide: Within pre-infection memory, some responding clones were found, suggesting cross-reactive memory joined.

Germline V gives CDR1 LGHNA, CDR2 YSLEER. With V trimmed by 0 bases and J by 4 bases, 1 base remained unmatched. CDR3 length: 15 amino acids. MiXCR, applied by TCRdb to the 5' RACE reads, yields one record per CDR3 protein. The sample lists more than 250,000 distinct CDR3 sequences, about a sixth occurring once. Source material: PBMCs or a T cell subset sorted from them (not recorded which). This TCR came from a man between 18 and 35 years old who had mild COVID-19 (a few samples of this study predate the infection). Cell type and time point are not known. This rearrangement joins TRBV4-3 to TRBJ2-2; TRBD1 matches at 8 bases. The CDR3 loop is CASSQEGQVTGELFF. The CDR3 region has the DNA TGCGCCAGCAGCCAAGAGGGACAGGTCACCGGGGAGCTGTTTTTT.